What follows are 9 T cell receptor beta chains derived from one specimen sequenced in a study of T-cell reconstitution after alpha-beta-depleted transplantation in children. Using unique molecular identifiers, the investigators prepared the TCRbeta library. TCRdb processed the PCR reads anew with MiXCR; each CDR3 protein has one entry. The table has 130,000 to 150,000 distinct CDR3 sequences, 8% to 10% seen once; the top ten hold around 18%. Sequences were derived from PBMCs, mostly from graft donor cells, sampled 180 days after TCRalphabeta/CD19-depleted stem cell transplant. These receptors originate from a female patient aged 2-10 years who had a stem cell transplant for congenital amegakaryocytic thrombocytopenia, so the T cells may come from the graft donor.

In its sample, this clonotype was seen many times. The chain is built from TRBV5-1 and TRBJ2-1; unclear D gene. Trimming took off 4 bases at V and 6 bases at J, with 5 bases between the two ends. Per the germline V gene, CDR1 is SGHRS and CDR2 is YFSETQ. This CDR3 is 11 amino acids long. The CDR3 DNA reads as TGCGCCAGCAGCAACTTCAATGAGCAGTTCTTC. Amino acid sequence: CASSNFNEQFF. The full variable domain, completed using reference TRBV5-1 and TRBJ2-1, is KAGVTQTPRYLIKTRGQQVTLSCSPISGHRSVSWYQQTPGQGLQFLFEYFSETQRNKGNFPGRFSGRQFSNSRSEMNVSTLELGDSALYLCASSNFNEQFFGPGTRLTVL.

The CDR3 is CSARDRRWMYSPLHF. The CDR3 DNA follows: TGCAGTGCTAGAGATAGACGCTGGATGTATTCACCCCTCCACTTT. V is TRBV20-1 and J is TRBJ1-6; no definite D call. CDR3 length: 15 residues. Trimming pared 0 bases from V and 8 bases from J, leaving 14 bases between. Germline V gene data show CDR1 as DFQATT and CDR2 as SNEGSKA (reference sequence).

This rearrangement joins TRBV6-5 to TRBJ2-2, with 9 bases fitting TRBD1. V gave up 2 bases and J gave up 5 bases; unmatched junction bases: 9. This CDR3 has 17 amino acids. Germline-derived CDR1 and CDR2 are MNHEY and SVGAGI. DNA of the CDR3: TGTGCCAGCAGTTACCCAAAGACAGGGGGGAGGACCGGGGAGCTGTTTTTT. This sequence encodes CASSYPKTGGRTGELFF.

The sample holds a few counts of this clonotype. V usage is TRBV11-1 and J usage is TRBJ2-7; possible D gene TRBD2, 5 bases. V was clipped by 1 base and J by 3 bases, with 13 bases between them. The germline V gene has CDR1 SGHAT and CDR2 FQDESV (reference sequence). This CDR3 spans 15 amino acids. DNA of the CDR3: TGTGCCAGCAGCTTAGAATCGAGGGTAATCTACGAGCAGTACTTC. It encodes CASSLESRVIYEQYF.

This clonotype showed up many times. The V and J genes are TRBV28 and TRBJ2-7; D might be TRBD1 or TRBD2, each matching 7 bases. The ends were cut back, 6 bases at V and 6 bases at J, with 24 bases in the middle. Germline V lookup: CDR1 MDHEN, CDR2 SYDVKM. CDR3 length: 16 residues. The DNA of the CDR3 is TGTGCCAGCAGAGGTAGCGGGCGACCCTACAGGGGCGAGCAGTACTTC. Translation gives CASRGSGRPYRGEQYF.

This clonotype was detected ten times or more. The chain uses TRBV11-3 and TRBJ2-5; possible D gene TRBD1, 5 bases. The ends were cut back, 1 base at V and 2 bases at J, with 11 bases in the middle. This CDR3 spans 15 amino acids. CDR1 is SGHNT, CDR2 YENEEA, per germline. The CDR3 reads CASSLGQHIQETQYF. CDR3 DNA sequence: TGTGCCAGCAGCTTAGGACAGCATATTCAAGAGACCCAGTACTTC.

This clonotype was counted many times. V usage is TRBV29-1 and J usage is TRBJ2-7; the D gene is possibly TRBD1 (5 bases). The V and J ends lost 4 bases and 0 bases respectively, with 10 bases between them. This CDR3 has 13 residues. CDR1 is SQVTM and CDR2 is ANQGSEA in the germline V gene. The CDR3 is CSVVRADSYEQYF. CDR3 nucleotide sequence: TGCAGCGTTGTCAGGGCAGACTCCTACGAGCAGTACTTC.

On this clonotype itself: This could be a read error, since a much larger clone is one nucleotide away. CDR3 amino acids: CASSQDCSTQYF. The CDR3 DNA sequence: TGCGCCAGCAGCCAAGATTGTAGCACGCAGTATTTT. The J gene is TRBJ2-3, the V gene TRBV4-3, with D unresolved. This CDR3 comprises 12 residues. CDR1 and CDR2 (germline): LGHNA, YSLEER. Trimming cost V 0 bases and J 9 bases, with 7 bases left between them.

This clonotype was observed a few times. In DNA form, the CDR3 reads TGTGCCAGCAGCTACAGGGTCGGGAACACCGGGGAGCTGTTTTTT. This codes for CASSYRVGNTGELFF. V is TRBV3-1 and J is TRBJ2-2; TRBD1 might be the D (6 bases). The V gene lost 5 bases and the J gene lost 1 base, with 11 bases spanning the gap. The CDR3 runs to 15 residues. The germline gives CDR1 LGHDT, CDR2 YNNKEL (reference sequence).